This T cell receptor beta chain derives from a study of T cell repertoires in cytomegalovirus infection. Whole-study findings and limits: Dominant in the ex vivo response were TCR beta clonotypes restricted by HLA-C and specific for CMV.

A single record per CDR3 protein comes from TCRdb applying MiXCR to the reads. Of 650,000 to 900,000 distinct CDR3 sequences in the sample, 30% to 35% are singletons; the top ten hold about an eighth. The CDR3 sequence is 14 residues long. In germline, CDR1 is MNHEY, CDR2 SMNVEV (reference sequence). The V gene lost 6 bases and the J gene lost 1 base, with 10 bases spanning the gap. On this clonotype: Its antigen is still unknown.

The sequenced sample was cultured CD8+ T cells from PBMCs, obtained from culture after CMV antigen stimulation. The chain joins TRBV27 to TRBJ1-5; tentatively, D is TRBD1 (6 bases). This receptor was identified in a human donor in good health (CMV status not recorded). Some clones in this sample may be carry-over from other donors' samples. The CDR3 sequence is CASRGRGSNQPQHF. The CDR3 DNA reads TGTGCCAGCAGGGGAAGGGGGAGCAATCAGCCCCAGCATTTT.